What follows is one TCR beta chain and its context. Its target is unknown. This specimen comes from a study of blood T cells in healthy people across ages. Points from the study as a whole: PBMCs were not sorted, which prevented a conclusive comparison of naive versus antigen-experienced cells.

The CDR3 covers 16 residues. Germline CDR1 is SEHNR and CDR2 is FQNEAQ (reference sequence). V gave up 5 bases and J gave up 4 bases; unmatched junction bases: 14. All donors came from Russia, were Caucasian and healthy, and spanned ages about 6 to 95. No fewer than 6 million PBMCs went into each sample. Alongside a J-beta primer mix, a sample-barcoded 5' primer served in a second PCR lasting about 7 to 11 cycles. TCRdb reprocessed the 5' RACE reads via MiXCR and lists one record per CDR3 protein. In the table there are over 1,200,000 distinct CDR3 sequences, roughly 64% of which are singletons. The sequenced sample was blood. This chain links TRBV7-9 with TRBJ2-7; 7 bases map to TRBD2. The source of this sequence is a man aged 18 to 29 in good health. The CDR3 reads CASSLTGWRGLYEQYF. Here the CDR3 DNA reads TGTGCCAGCAGCCTCACCGGGTGGCGGGGGTTGTACGAGCAGTACTTC. Based on the CDR3 plus reference TRBV7-9 and TRBJ2-7, the full variable domain is DTGVSQNPRHKITKRGQNVTFRCDPISEHNRLYWYRQTLGQGPEFLTYFQNEAQLEKSRLLSDRFSAERPKGSFSTLEIQRTEQGDSAMYLCASSLTGWRGLYEQYFGPGTRLTVT.